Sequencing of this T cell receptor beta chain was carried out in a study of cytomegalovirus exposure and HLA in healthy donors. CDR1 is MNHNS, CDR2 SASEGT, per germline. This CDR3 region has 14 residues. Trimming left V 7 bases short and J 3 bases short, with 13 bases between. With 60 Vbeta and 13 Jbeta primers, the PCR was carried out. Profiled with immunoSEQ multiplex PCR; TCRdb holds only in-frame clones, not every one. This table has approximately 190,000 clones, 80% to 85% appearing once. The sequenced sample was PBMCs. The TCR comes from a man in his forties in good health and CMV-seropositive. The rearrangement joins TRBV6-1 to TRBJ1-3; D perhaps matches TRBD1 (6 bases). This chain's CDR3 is CASNVQGSGNTIYF. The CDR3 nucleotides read TGTGCCAGCAACGTACAGGGAAGTGGAAACACCATATATTTT.